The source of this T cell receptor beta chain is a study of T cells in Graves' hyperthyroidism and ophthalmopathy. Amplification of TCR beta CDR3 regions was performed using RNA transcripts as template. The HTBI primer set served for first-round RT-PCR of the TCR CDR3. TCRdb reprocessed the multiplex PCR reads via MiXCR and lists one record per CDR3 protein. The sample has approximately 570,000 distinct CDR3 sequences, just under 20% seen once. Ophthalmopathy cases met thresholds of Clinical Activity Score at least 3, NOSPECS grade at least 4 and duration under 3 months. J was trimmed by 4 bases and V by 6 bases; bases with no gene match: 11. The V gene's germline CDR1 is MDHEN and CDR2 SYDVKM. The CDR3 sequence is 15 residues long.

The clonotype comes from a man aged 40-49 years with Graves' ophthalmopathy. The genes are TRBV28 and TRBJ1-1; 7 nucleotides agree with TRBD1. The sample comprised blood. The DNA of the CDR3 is TGTGCCAGCAGCCGGACAGGAGGACTAGGCACTGAAGCTTTCTTT. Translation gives CASSRTGGLGTEAFF.